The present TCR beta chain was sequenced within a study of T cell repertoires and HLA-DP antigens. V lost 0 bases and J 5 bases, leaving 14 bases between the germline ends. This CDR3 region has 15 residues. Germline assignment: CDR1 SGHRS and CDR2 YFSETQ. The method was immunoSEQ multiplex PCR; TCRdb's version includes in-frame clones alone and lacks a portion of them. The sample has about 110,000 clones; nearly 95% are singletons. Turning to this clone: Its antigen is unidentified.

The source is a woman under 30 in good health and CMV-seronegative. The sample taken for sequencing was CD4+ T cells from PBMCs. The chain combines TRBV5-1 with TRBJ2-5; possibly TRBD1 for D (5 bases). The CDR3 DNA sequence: TGCGCCAGCAGCTTGGTTAGCAGGGCCCGGGAGACCCAGTACTTC. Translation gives CASSLVSRARETQYF.